This record covers a single TCR beta chain. Germline V gene data show CDR1 as SGHVS and CDR2 as FNYEAQ. V lost 1 base and J lost 0, with 9 bases in between. The CDR3 totals 15 residues. This record belongs to a study of control samples from healthy donors and cancer patients. TCRdb keeps only in-frame clones here, not all; method: immunoSEQ multiplex PCR. Of about 150,000 clones in the sample, roughly 93% were seen once. The chain couples TRBV7-6 to TRBJ1-1; D is unclear. Sequenced sample: blood. The TCR originated in a man younger than 30 in good health. The CDR3 loop reads CASSLGAPMNTEAFF. In nucleotides, the CDR3 is TGTGCCAGCAGCTTAGGGGCCCCCATGAACACTGAAGCTTTCTTT.